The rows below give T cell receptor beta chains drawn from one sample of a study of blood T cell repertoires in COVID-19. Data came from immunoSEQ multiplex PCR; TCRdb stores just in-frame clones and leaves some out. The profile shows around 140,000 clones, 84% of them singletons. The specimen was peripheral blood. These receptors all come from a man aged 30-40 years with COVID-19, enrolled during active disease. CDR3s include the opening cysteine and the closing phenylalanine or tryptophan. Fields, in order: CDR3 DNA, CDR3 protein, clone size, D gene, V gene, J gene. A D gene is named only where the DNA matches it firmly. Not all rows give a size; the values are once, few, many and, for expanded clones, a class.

TGTGCCAGTAGTATATTAGGCGTGGGCAGGGGGCCCGGTGGCTACACCTTC,CASSILGVGRGPGGYTF,once,TRBD1,TRBV19,TRBJ1-2
TGCAGCGTTGTTTTCAGCGGGAAAGAGAATGAGCAGTTCTTC,CSVVFSGKENEQFF,-,TRBD2,TRBV29-1,TRBJ2-1
TGTGCCAGCAGTTTATGGGAGGGGGCGAAAGGCTACACCTTC,CASSLWEGAKGYTF,-,TRBD1,TRBV28,TRBJ1-2
TGCGCCAGCAGCTTGCCTCGACAGTCTAACACTGAAGCTTTCTTT,CASSLPRQSNTEAFF,-,-,TRBV5-1,TRBJ1-1
TGTGCCAGCGGATCTAGCGGGAGTCCCCCCGGGGAGCTGTTTTTT,CASGSSGSPPGELFF,-,TRBD2,TRBV9,TRBJ2-2
TGTGCCAGCAGAACGGGGGGAGGCACTGAAGCTTTCTTT,CASRTGGGTEAFF,few,-,TRBV2,TRBJ1-1
TGTGCCAGCAGCGCCGGGACATCCTACGAGCAGTACTTC,CASSAGTSYEQYF,once,-,TRBV6-5,TRBJ2-7
TGCAGCGTTGAAGATGTCGGGAGATTACCCGGGGAGCAGTTCTTC,CSVEDVGRLPGEQFF,-,-,TRBV29-1,TRBJ2-1
TGCGCCAGCAGCCAGGTAGCGGGCAGCTCCTACGAGCAGTACTTC,CASSQVAGSSYEQYF,-,TRBD2,TRBV4-3,TRBJ2-7
TGTGCCAGCAGCCTAAACCGCGAGCAGTTCTTC,CASSLNREQFF,-,-,TRBV9,TRBJ2-1
TGTGCCAGTAGTATAGGCGGGACTAGCACCATCCTCTACAATGAGCAGTTCTTC,CASSIGGTSTILYNEQFF,few,TRBD2,TRBV19,TRBJ2-1
TGTGCCAGCAGTCTGGACAGGGAGAGGTCCCAGACGTTTGGGGCTTTCTTT,CASSLDRERSQTFGAFF,-,TRBD1,TRBV6-6,TRBJ1-1
TGTGCCAGCAGTTTAGGGGGGGCGAGCTCCTACGAGCAGTACTTC,CASSLGGASSYEQYF,-,-,TRBV28,TRBJ2-7
TGTGCCAGCAGCTTAGGACAGTGGGAGACCCAGTACTTC,CASSLGQWETQYF,-,-,TRBV7-2,TRBJ2-5
TGTGCCAGCAAGAGAGCGGAGACCCAGTACTTC,CASKRAETQYF,-,-,TRBV28,TRBJ2-5
TGTGCCAGCAGTGACAGGGGAACAGATACGCAGTATTTT,CASSDRGTDTQYF,many,-,TRBV6-4,TRBJ2-3
TGTGCCAGCAGCGGTAAGACGGACAGGGGGAGTGGAAAACTGTTTTTT,CASSGKTDRGSGKLFF,-,TRBD1,TRBV9,TRBJ1-4
TGTGCCAGTGGACAGGGGCCCGGGAGGAGCAATCAGCCCCAGCATTTT,CASGQGPGRSNQPQHF,-,TRBD1,TRBV5-4,TRBJ1-5
TGTGCCAGCAGTCAACGACAGGGGGATGCTTTCTTT,CASSQRQGDAFF,-,TRBD1,TRBV6-2/TRBV6-3,TRBJ1-1
TGTGCCAGCAGCTTCCGGACAGAGAGTATATACGAGCAGTACTTC,CASSFRTESIYEQYF,-,-,TRBV5-8,TRBJ2-7
TGTGCCAGCAGCTCTCGGACTAGCGGGAGCAATGAGCAGTTCTTC,CASSSRTSGSNEQFF,-,TRBD2,TRBV7-9,TRBJ2-1
TGTGCCTGGCGGAACGGGGGCACTGAAGCTTTCTTT,CAWRNGGTEAFF,-,-,TRBV30,TRBJ1-1
TGTGCCAGCAGCGCCGCGGGACAGGGTAGCTTCGAGCAGTACTTC,CASSAAGQGSFEQYF,-,TRBD1,TRBV9,TRBJ2-7
TGTGCCAGCAGTTTAAGGCAGGAAGGCTACACCTTC,CASSLRQEGYTF,-,-,TRBV28,TRBJ1-2
TGTGCCAGCAGCTCTGGGGCGACTGGAAACACCATATATTTT,CASSSGATGNTIYF,-,-,TRBV7-9,TRBJ1-3
TGTGCCAGCTCAACAGTACAGGGCCCGCGTGGTAATTCACCCCTCCACTTT,CASSTVQGPRGNSPLHF,-,-,TRBV18,TRBJ1-6
TGTGCCAGCAGAACCGACAGAGACAATCAGCCCCAGCATTTT,CASRTDRDNQPQHF,-,-,TRBV6-5,TRBJ1-5
TGCGCCAGCAGCCCGACAGTCAATCAGCCCCAGCATTTT,CASSPTVNQPQHF,-,-,TRBV5-1,TRBJ1-5
TGTGCCAGCAGCGCCCAGACTAGCGGAGGCCCTAGAGATACGCAGTATTTT,CASSAQTSGGPRDTQYF,-,TRBD2,TRBV7-6,TRBJ2-3
TGTGCCAGCAGTTTCTCTTACAGGGTAACCGGGGAGCTGTTTTTT,CASSFSYRVTGELFF,few,-,TRBV28,TRBJ2-2
TGTGCCAGCAGCTTAACGGGAGGGCCCTCAGAGCAGTACTTC,CASSLTGGPSEQYF,-,TRBD2,TRBV7-8,TRBJ2-7
TGTGCCAGCAGCCGCGGCCCTCAAGAGACCCAGTACTTC,CASSRGPQETQYF,once,-,TRBV3-1/TRBV3-2,TRBJ2-5
TGTGCCAGCAGCTCGGGACTAACAGTTAACAATGAGCAGTTCTTC,CASSSGLTVNNEQFF,-,TRBD2,TRBV7-9,TRBJ2-1
TGCAGCGTTACCACTAGCGCGTACGAGCAGTACTTC,CSVTTSAYEQYF,-,TRBD2,TRBV29-1,TRBJ2-7
TGCGCCAGCAGCAATGGAGGGGAAGAGACCCAGTACTTC,CASSNGGEETQYF,-,-,TRBV5-1,TRBJ2-5
TGTGCCAGCAGTTTATCCGGAGCTAGCGCCTACAATGAGCAGTTCTTC,CASSLSGASAYNEQFF,-,-,TRBV28,TRBJ2-1
TGTGCCAGCAGCTTAGGGACAGCCGAATCCTACGAGCAGTACTTC,CASSLGTAESYEQYF,once,TRBD1,TRBV5-4,TRBJ2-7
TGTGCCAGCAGCGCACCCGGGACAGGGCCTCAAGAGACCCAGTACTTC,CASSAPGTGPQETQYF,-,TRBD1,TRBV5-4,TRBJ2-5